This T cell receptor (beta chain) was sequenced in a study of T cell responses to AZD1222 COVID-19 vaccine. Study-wide results and limits: Donors skewed white British and female; clonal diversity was possibly underestimated. Spike-specific TCR breadth and depth grew following two AZD1222 doses.

The CDR3 sequence is 14 residues long. V lost 4 bases and J lost 0, with 10 bases in between. Germline loops: CDR1 SGHRS, CDR2 YFSETQ. A note on this clone: Its antigen is currently unknown.

Assay: immunoSEQ multiplex PCR; the TCRdb copy retains only in-frame clones and omits some. Of fewer than 120,000 clones in the sample, roughly 90% were seen once. The sequence derives from an adult in good health. The source was peripheral blood, collected on day 0 of AZD1222 vaccination. The chain joins TRBV5-1 to TRBJ1-1; D remains ambiguous. The CDR3 is CASSPQTLNTEAFF. In DNA, the CDR3 is TGCGCCAGCAGCCCCCAGACTCTGAACACTGAAGCTTTCTTT.